Each of the 24 T cell receptor beta chains below was sequenced from the same sample in a study of T-cell reconstitution after alpha-beta-depleted transplantation in children. A library of TCRbeta sequences, prepared with unique molecular identifiers, was generated. Using its own MiXCR run on the PCR reads, TCRdb lists one record per CDR3 protein. The profile covers about 600,000 distinct CDR3 sequences, with over 9.5% appearing a single time and roughly 3.9% taken by the ten largest. The material sequenced was PBMCs from the stem cell graft donor, taken from the stem cell graft. The receptor set was obtained from a human donor who donated a stem cell graft to a child with acute myeloid leukemia.

There are a few counts of this clonotype. The rearrangement joins TRBV29-1 to TRBJ2-1, with D perhaps TRBD2 (5 bases). The V end lost 2 bases, the J end lost 6 bases, and 11 bases lay between the germline ends. The CDR3 totals 13 residues. The germline V gene encodes CDR1 SQVTM and CDR2 ANQGSEA. The CDR3, as DNA: TGCAGCGTTGAACCCCCGGGGATCAATGAGCAGTTCTTC. Translated, it gives CSVEPPGINEQFF.

This clonotype has more than one count but fewer than ten. V is TRBV6-5 and J is TRBJ2-1; 14 positions match TRBD2. The V gene's germline CDR1 is MNHEY and CDR2 SVGAGI. This CDR3 is built from 18 residues. Unmatched junction bases numbered 13, after V lost 0 bases and J lost 12 bases. CDR3: CASSYSGTSGRGGPAQFF. The CDR3 bases are TGTGCCAGCAGTTACTCGGGGACTAGCGGGAGAGGTGGGCCAGCGCAGTTCTTC.

In its sample, this clonotype was seen many times. The rearrangement joins TRBV20-1 to TRBJ2-7, with D possibly being TRBD1 (5 bases). The germline CDR1 and CDR2 sequences are DFQATT and SNEGSKA (reference sequence). The CDR3 contains 15 residues. V lost 0 bases, J lost 2 bases, and 14 bases lay in between. CDR3 residues: CSARDIVTGTYEQYF. CDR3 sequence (DNA): TGCAGTGCTAGAGATATAGTAACAGGAACCTACGAGCAGTACTTC.

This clonotype has more than one count but fewer than ten. This sequence joins TRBV7-2 and TRBJ2-7; D remains unclear. Trimming removed 1 base from V and 2 bases from J, with 12 bases in between. The CDR3 spans 15 residues. The germline V gene encodes CDR1 SGHTA and CDR2 FQGNSA. The CDR3 loop is CASSLELGVTYEQYF. CDR3 in DNA: TGTGCCAGCAGCTTAGAGTTGGGCGTCACCTACGAGCAGTACTTC.

Remarks on this clonotype: At one boundary the junction diverges from the germline segment, which might be a read error. The chain combines TRBV7-7 with TRBJ2-1; D call uncertain. The CDR3 loop spans 13 amino acids. CDR1 and CDR2 (germline): SSHAT, FNYEAQ (reference sequence). DNA for the CDR3: TGTGCTAGCAGCCAAAACCTAGGGAATGAGCAGTTCTTC. Protein product: CASSQNLGNEQFF.

This clonotype was picked up many times. The chain is built from TRBV29-1 and TRBJ2-1, with D perhaps TRBD1 (5 bases). The V end lost 7 bases, the J end lost 8 bases, and 21 bases lay between the germline ends. The germline V gene has CDR1 SQVTM and CDR2 ANQGSEA. The CDR3 contains 14 residues. The CDR3 spells CSGGLHPIVHEQFF. In DNA form, the CDR3 reads TGCAGCGGGGGCTTGCACCCCATTGTCCATGAGCAGTTCTTC.

This clonotype showed up many times. The chain joins TRBV14 to TRBJ2-7; TRBD1 aligns across 8 bases. V shed 6 bases and J 2 bases; nucleotides not matched to a gene: 9. The CDR3 has 15 residues. The germline CDR1 and CDR2 sequences are SGHDN and FVKESK. CDR3: CASRKTGGNTYEQYF. Written as DNA, the CDR3 is TGTGCCAGCAGGAAAACAGGGGGAAACACCTACGAGCAGTACTTC.

The chain recombines TRBV12-3 or TRBV12-4 with TRBJ2-5; 7 positions match TRBD1. The V segment lost 5 bases and the J segment 5 bases; nucleotides outside the gene matches: 11. The CDR3 is 15 amino acids. Written as DNA, the CDR3 is TGTGCCAGCAGTCCCTCTGACAGGGCGGACGAGACCCAGTACTTC. Protein product: CASSPSDRADETQYF.

The genes are TRBV7-9 and TRBJ1-6; 9 bases line up with TRBD1. The length of the CDR3 is 15 residues. With V trimmed by 9 bases and J by 5 bases, 8 bases remained unmatched. Per germline, CDR1 SEHNR and CDR2 FQNEAQ (reference sequence). CDR3 sequence: CARWGQGGNNSPLHF. The CDR3 nucleotides are TGTGCCAGGTGGGGACAGGGCGGGAATAATTCACCCCTCCACTTT. Based on the CDR3 plus reference TRBV7-9 and TRBJ1-6, the full variable domain is DTGVSQNPRHKITKRGQNVTFRCDPISEHNRLYWYRQTLGQGPEFLTYFQNEAQLEKSRLLSDRFSAERPKGSFSTLEIQRTEQGDSAMYLCARWGQGGNNSPLHFGNGTRLTVT.

This clonotype was counted at least ten times. The chain couples TRBV5-1 to TRBJ2-5; possible D gene TRBD1, 5 bases. Germline V lookup: CDR1 SGHRS, CDR2 YFSETQ. Trimming stripped 0 bases from V and 6 bases from J, with 15 bases between. The CDR3 runs 15 residues. CDR3 coding DNA: TGCGCCAGCAGCTTGGATTCGGCAGGGATGAAGACCCAGTACTTC. Its protein is CASSLDSAGMKTQYF.

V gene TRBV29-1 combines with J gene TRBJ2-2, with D perhaps matching TRBD1 (6 bases). The CDR3 sequence is 16 residues long. The V and J ends lost 0 bases and 8 bases respectively, with 19 bases between them. Germline CDR1 is SQVTM and CDR2 is ANQGSEA. The DNA of the CDR3 is TGCAGCGTTGAAGATCGCGGCGGCGTGAGGGGGGGGGAGCTGTTTTTT. Protein sequence: CSVEDRGGVRGGELFF.

The count of this clonotype is one. The chain employs TRBV5-5 and TRBJ2-5, with 9 nucleotides matching TRBD1. V dropped 1 base and J dropped 5; count of bases not matched to a gene: 6. The CDR3 is 15 amino acids. CDR1 and CDR2 from the germline V gene are SGHKS and YYEKEE (reference sequence). This CDR3 reads CASSLSYRGLETQYF. The CDR3 nucleotides read TGTGCCAGCAGCTTGTCCTACAGGGGGCTTGAGACCCAGTACTTC. Looking up the rest from reference TRBV5-5 and TRBJ2-5 gives the full variable domain: DAGVTQSPTHLIKTRGQQVTLRCSPISGHKSVSWYQQVLGQGPQFIFQYYEKEERGRGNFPDRFSARQFPNYSSELNVNALLLGDSALYLCASSLSYRGLETQYFGPGTRLLVL.

This clonotype showed up just a few times. The rearrangement uses TRBV6-4 and TRBJ2-1; D gene ambiguous. CDR3 length: 15 amino acids. Deletions cut 0 bases from V and 4 bases from J, with 10 bases between. The germline V gene has CDR1 MRHNA and CDR2 SNTAGT. Here the CDR3 reads CASSDSGDTYNEQFF. CDR3 in DNA: TGTGCCAGCAGTGACTCGGGTGATACGTACAATGAGCAGTTCTTC.

This clonotype came up a few times. This chain uses TRBV29-1 with TRBJ1-1, with 7 bases matching TRBD1. The trim removed 6 bases at V and 4 bases at J, leaving 11 bases unmatched. The CDR3 has 14 residues. From germline, CDR1 is SQVTM and CDR2 ANQGSEA. CDR3 nucleotide sequence: TGCAGCGTATCCCTACAGGGACAGAGCACTGAAGCTTTCTTT. This sequence encodes CSVSLQGQSTEAFF.

This clonotype was found many times. The rearrangement joins TRBV29-1 to TRBJ2-7; D is perhaps TRBD1 (8 bases). The CDR3 consists of 13 residues. Germline V gene sequence: CDR1 SQVTM, CDR2 ANQGSEA. V lost 6 bases to trimming and J lost 6 bases, with 18 bases between them. CDR3 sequence (DNA): TGCAGCGTAGCGGGACAGGCCTCTCCCGAGCAGTACTTC. The encoded protein is CSVAGQASPEQYF.

This clonotype has a count of ten or more. The chain carries TRBV20-1 and TRBJ2-5; TRBD2 aligns across 13 bases. CDR3 length equals 17 residues. The V and J ends lost 0 bases and 5 bases, in that order; junction bases with no gene match: 9. Germline V CDR1 and CDR2: DFQATT, SNEGSKA (reference sequence). The CDR3 DNA is TGCAGTGCTAGAGATCCTACACTAGCGGGAGGGCCGGAGACCCAGTACTTC. It translates to CSARDPTLAGGPETQYF.

This clonotype was detected a few times. The V call is TRBV20-1, the J call TRBJ2-1, with TRBD2 matching over 7 bases. V was clipped by 3 bases and J by 3 bases; unmatched bases: 5. CDR1 and CDR2 from the germline V gene are DFQATT and SNEGSKA (reference sequence). The CDR3 runs 14 residues. CDR3 region: CSASGGINYNEQFF. In DNA form, the CDR3 reads TGCAGTGCTAGCGGGGGGATTAACTACAATGAGCAGTTCTTC.

The chain employs TRBV29-1 and TRBJ2-7; maybe TRBD2 (5 bases). Between the trimmed V and J ends, which lost 6 bases and 4 bases, there was a span of 19 bases. This CDR3 region has 14 residues. Germline V CDR1 and CDR2: SQVTM, ANQGSEA. CDR3 DNA: TGCAGCGTCCTCCGGCTCGAGGGTGGATACGAGCAGTACTTC. Its translation: CSVLRLEGGYEQYF.

This clonotype was seen repeatedly, ten times or more. This chain uses TRBV29-1 with TRBJ2-5; unclear D gene. Germline CDR1 is SQVTM and CDR2 is ANQGSEA. The CDR3 is 12 amino acids. With 1 base removed from V and 4 bases from J, the gap between germline ends came to 7 bases. The CDR3 region is CSVEGRGETQYF. CDR3 sequence (DNA): TGCAGCGTTGAAGGGAGAGGAGAGACCCAGTACTTC.

The table lists this clonotype with many counts. V gene TRBV29-1 combines with J gene TRBJ1-1; 10 positions agree with TRBD1. Per the germline V gene, CDR1 is SQVTM and CDR2 is ANQGSEA. V shed 6 bases, J shed 7 bases, and the junction held 5 bases outside the gene matches. This CDR3 is built from 12 residues. CDR3 residues: CSVIGQGDEAFF. CDR3 sequence (DNA): TGCAGCGTCATCGGACAGGGGGATGAAGCTTTCTTT.

This clonotype was recorded at least ten times. The chain couples TRBV27 to TRBJ2-1, with D tentatively TRBD2 (6 bases). CDR1 and CDR2 (germline): MNHEY, SMNVEV (reference sequence). The CDR3 runs to 16 residues. Trimming stripped 5 bases from V and 7 bases from J, with 21 bases between. The CDR3 nucleotides read TGTGCCAGCAGTCCCGGACTACGCCCTAATCGTAATGAGCAGTTCTTC. Protein: CASSPGLRPNRNEQFF.

This clonotype was seen only a few times. CDR3 region: CASSQGGFYGYTF. Here the CDR3 DNA reads TGTGCCAGCAGCCAAGGAGGGTTCTATGGCTACACCTTC. V usage is TRBV3-1 and J usage is TRBJ1-2; D remains ambiguous. Trimming removed 1 base from V and 4 bases from J, with 7 bases in between. The CDR3 totals 13 residues. From germline, CDR1 is LGHDT and CDR2 YNNKEL (reference sequence).

This clonotype was counted only a few times. The CDR3 DNA reads TGTGCCAGCAGCTTAGGACCCTCCCACGATGGCTACACCTTC. It codes for CASSLGPSHDGYTF. The chain links TRBV11-1 to TRBJ1-2; no definite D call. Between the trimmed V and J ends, which lost 1 base and 6 bases, there was a span of 12 bases. The CDR3 is 14 residues long. Germline CDR1 reads SGHAT; CDR2 reads FQDESV (reference sequence).

The rearrangement links TRBV9 to TRBJ1-5, with D perhaps matching TRBD1 (5 bases). The CDR3 extends over 14 amino acids. Germline loops: CDR1 SGDLS, CDR2 YYNGEE. Trimming took 0 bases from V and 7 from J, leaving 11 bases between them. DNA for the CDR3: TGTGCCAGCAGCGTAGAGGCAGGGTACCAGCCCCAGCATTTT. Translation: CASSVEAGYQPQHF.